This TCR beta chain was profiled in a study of Graves' ophthalmopathy and Graves' hyperthyroidism. The CDR3 is made up of 12 amino acids. Trimming took 8 bases from V and 0 from J, leaving 5 bases between them. Looked up from germline, CDR1 is LNHDA and CDR2 is SQIVND (reference sequence). Notes on this clonotype: Its antigen is still unknown. A much larger clone lies a single base off, so this may be a read error. This is likely a read error, given that the CDR3 carries no conserved phenylalanine or tryptophan at its end.

The sequenced template was RNA, covering the TCR beta CDR3 region. The first-round RT-PCR employed HTBI primers together with the Qiagen OneStep RT-PCR kit. A multiplex PCR was then performed as the second round. TCRdb analysed the multiplex PCR reads with MiXCR anew, one entry per CDR3 protein. This sample yields approximately 700,000 distinct CDR3 sequences, of which about two fifths are seen a single time; more than 2.5% belongs to the top ten. Overall study results and limits: Appearing in blood as well were most expanded thyroid clonotypes above 0.001 frequency.

Where ophthalmopathy was present, donors had moderate-to-severe activity, CAS ≥3, NOSPECS ≥4 and duration under 3 months. Researchers turned away patients with other autoimmune diseases, uncontrolled infections, pregnancy or lactation. Clinicians diagnosed using symptoms, serum thyroxine, TRAb, thyroid ultrasound and orbital computed tomography. The sample consisted of peripheral blood. The V gene is TRBV19, the J gene TRBJ1-5; D unclear. This TCR came from an adult man with Graves' ophthalmopathy. The CDR3: CASCFSNQPQHL. Here the CDR3 DNA reads TGTGCCAGTTGCTTTAGCAATCAGCCCCAGCATTTG.